This is a list of T cell receptor beta chains from one sample in a study of blood T cell repertoires in COVID-19. Assay: immunoSEQ multiplex PCR; the TCRdb copy retains only in-frame clones and omits some. This sample has around 250,000 clones, with approximately 90% found just once. The sample consisted of PBMCs or T cells enriched from blood (not recorded which). These receptor sequences come from a human donor in a cohort exposed to, infected with or recovered from COVID-19 (not recorded which). The donor label of this sample is uncertain. Both conserved end residues are part of each CDR3. A D gene is named only where the DNA matches it firmly. A clone size is listed for some rows: how often the clone was seen (once, few, many), or a class if it is expanded.

>once|TRBJ2-5|TRBD2|TRBV4-2
TGTGCCAGCAGCCGACCGGGAACTAGCGGGGAGGGTGGGACCCAGTACTTC
CASSRPGTSGEGGTQYF
>NA|TRBJ2-7|TRBD1|TRBV7-6
TGTGCCAGCAGCTTAGTGGACAGGGGCACCTACGAGCAGTACTTC
CASSLVDRGTYEQYF
>NA|TRBJ1-1|NA|TRBV4-2
TGTGCCAGCAGCCAAGCTAGGGACACCTTGAACACTGAAGCTTTCTTT
CASSQARDTLNTEAFF
>NA|TRBJ2-1|NA|TRBV19
TGTGCCAGTGGGCGGGATCTAAGCTCCTACAATGAGCAGTTCTTC
CASGRDLSSYNEQFF
>NA|TRBJ2-7|NA|TRBV23-1
TGCGCCAGCAGTCGAGCTTTCACCTCCTACGAGCAGTACTTC
CASSRAFTSYEQYF
>NA|TRBJ1-2|NA|TRBV4-1
TGCGCCAGCAGCCAAGAACTCGTTGGGAGGCGGGATGGCTACACCTTC
CASSQELVGRRDGYTF
>NA|TRBJ2-6|TRBD1|TRBV6-4
TGTGCCAGCCCCGGGACAGGACTCTCTGGGGCCAACGTCCTGACTTTC
CASPGTGLSGANVLTF
>NA|TRBJ1-2|TRBD1|TRBV5-4
TGTGCCAGCAGCTTGGCGGGACAGGGCAGTGGCTACACCTTC
CASSLAGQGSGYTF
>NA|TRBJ1-3|NA|TRBV30
TGTGCCTGGAGTGTGGGCGGAAACACCATATATTTT
CAWSVGGNTIYF
>NA|TRBJ1-3|NA|TRBV2
TGTGCCAGCAGCGATGGACATACGCCGGACACCATATATTTT
CASSDGHTPDTIYF
>NA|TRBJ1-4|NA|TRBV2
TGTGCCAGCACCGGGATCGAAGCTAATGAAAAACTGTTTTTT
CASTGIEANEKLFF
>NA|TRBJ1-5|TRBD1|TRBV9
TGTGCCAGCAGCGCGACAGGGGGTTGGAATCAGCCCCAGCATTTT
CASSATGGWNQPQHF
>NA|TRBJ2-1|NA|TRBV19
TGTGCCAGTAGCCAACGGGAGGAGCAGTTCTTC
CASSQREEQFF
>NA|TRBJ1-3|TRBD1|TRBV7-2
TGTGCCAGCAGAGGACAGGGGTCGGGATCCCCCTTCTCTGGAAACACCATATATTTT
CASRGQGSGSPFSGNTIYF
>NA|TRBJ1-2|NA|TRBV27
TGTGCCAGCAGGGTGCCTAAGGGGGATATGAACTATGGCTACACCTTC
CASRVPKGDMNYGYTF
>NA|TRBJ2-1|TRBD2|TRBV6-1
TGTGCCAGCAGTGAAGTAGAAGGCGTACTAGCGGGGGAGAGCTCCTACAATGAGCAGTTCTTC
CASSEVEGVLAGESSYNEQFF
>few|TRBJ1-1|NA|TRBV4-1
TGCGCCAGCAGCCAAAATGAGGGGGGGCCCATGAACACTGAAGCTTTCTTT
CASSQNEGGPMNTEAFF
>few|TRBJ2-2|TRBD2|TRBV29-1
TGCAGCGGTCGGCGGGAGGACACCGGGGAGCTGTTTTTT
CSGRREDTGELFF
>NA|TRBJ2-5|TRBD2|TRBV30
TGTGCCTGGAGTGCCCCGACTAGCGGGGTGGGGACCCAGTACTTC
CAWSAPTSGVGTQYF
>NA|TRBJ1-4|TRBD1|TRBV27
TGTGCCAGCAGTTCTATAACAGGGGGCATGGAAAAACTGTTTTTT
CASSSITGGMEKLFF
>once|TRBJ2-7|TRBD2|TRBV20-1
TGCAGTGCTAGTCCCTCCAGGGCAGCGGGGGGGCTCTACGAGCAGTACTTC
CSASPSRAAGGLYEQYF
>once|TRBJ2-2|TRBD2|TRBV6-6
TGTGCCAGCAGTTACTCGACGCGGGGGAGCACCGGGGAGCTGTTTTTT
CASSYSTRGSTGELFF